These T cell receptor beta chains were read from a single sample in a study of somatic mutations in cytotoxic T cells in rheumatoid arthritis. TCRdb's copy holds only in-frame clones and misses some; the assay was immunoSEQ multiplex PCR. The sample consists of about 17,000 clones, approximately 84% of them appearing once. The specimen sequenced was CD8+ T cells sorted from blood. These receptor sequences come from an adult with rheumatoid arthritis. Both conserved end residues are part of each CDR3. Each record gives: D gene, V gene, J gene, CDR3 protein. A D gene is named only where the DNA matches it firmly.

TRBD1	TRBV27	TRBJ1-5	CASSPRGLNQPQHF
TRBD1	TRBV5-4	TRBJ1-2	CASSLKGQGRVNYGYTF
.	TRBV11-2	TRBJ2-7	CASSQGTEEQYF
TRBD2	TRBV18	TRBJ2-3	CASSRLAGTVNTDTQYF
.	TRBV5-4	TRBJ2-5	CASSLAAEQETQYF
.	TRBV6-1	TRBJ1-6	CASSEESGLKRALHF
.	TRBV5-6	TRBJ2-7	CASSLDRSSYEQYF
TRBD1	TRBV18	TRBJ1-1	CASSPRAGGTEAFF
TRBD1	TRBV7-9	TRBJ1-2	CASSIRDRNYGYTF
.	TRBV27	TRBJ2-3	CASSPQADTQYF
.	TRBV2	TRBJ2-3	CASSEATDTQYF
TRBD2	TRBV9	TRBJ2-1	CATGAGGYDEQFF
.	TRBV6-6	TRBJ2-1	CASSWGVSEQFF
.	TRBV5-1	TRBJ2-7	CASRSSRTASYEQYF
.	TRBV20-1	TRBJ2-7	CSAGPPHEQYF
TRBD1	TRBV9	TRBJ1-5	CASSVAPETGGNQPQHF
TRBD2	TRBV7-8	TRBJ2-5	CASSLLAGGDKKETQYF
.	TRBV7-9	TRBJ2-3	CASSSNTDTQYF
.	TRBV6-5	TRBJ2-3	CASSYRGSDTQYF
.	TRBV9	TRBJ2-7	CASSSGQTYEQYF
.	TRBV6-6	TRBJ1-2	CASSYRAGVGYGYTF
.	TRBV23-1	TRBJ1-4	CASSQSVGATNEKLFF
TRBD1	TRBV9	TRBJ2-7	CASSVEPGQASYEQYF
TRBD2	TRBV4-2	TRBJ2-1	CASSPPGTSGNNEQFF